Given below is one T cell receptor beta chain in context. The antigen remains unidentified. This entry belongs to a study of siplizumab effects on memory and regulatory T cells. Study conclusions and caveats: Sequences below about 10^-5 frequency were poorly captured. As a result, only a minor fraction of alloreactive clones mapped to unstimulated subsets. Controls had around 27% Treg-derived mappable alloreactive CD4+ clones on average, versus approximately 69% with siplizumab.

The table came from immunoSEQ multiplex PCR; TCRdb's copy has only in-frame clones and leaves some out. The sample has about 50,000 clones, nearly 98% seen once. This CDR3 is 13 amino acids long. CDR1 and CDR2 (germline): SGHRS, YFSETQ. V lost 4 bases, J lost 4 bases, and 11 bases lay in between. What was sequenced was naive CD4+ T cells sorted from blood. The TCR sequence derives from a human donor in good health. The chain recombines TRBV5-1 with TRBJ2-5; perhaps TRBD1 as D (6 bases). The CDR3 bases are TGCGCCAGCAGCCGGACAGACGCAGAGACCCAGTACTTC. It is translated as CASSRTDAETQYF.